This T cell receptor (beta chain) appears in the sequencing data of a study of Tregs in tolerant kidney transplant recipients. This CDR3 contains 15 residues. The ends were cut back, 2 bases at V and 5 bases at J, with 13 bases in the middle. The germline gives CDR1 MNHNY, CDR2 SVGAGI (reference sequence). The data were produced by immunoSEQ multiplex PCR, yet TCRdb's version contains in-frame clones alone and is incomplete. The sample has about 240,000 clones, approximately 84% seen once. Sample: CD4+ T cells from blood. The chain has TRBV6-6 and TRBJ1-5; D call uncertain. This receptor was taken from a human donor in good health. CDR3 region: CASSYLRGIDQPQHF. CDR3 in DNA: TGTGCCAGCAGTTACCTTCGGGGTATAGATCAGCCCCAGCATTTT.